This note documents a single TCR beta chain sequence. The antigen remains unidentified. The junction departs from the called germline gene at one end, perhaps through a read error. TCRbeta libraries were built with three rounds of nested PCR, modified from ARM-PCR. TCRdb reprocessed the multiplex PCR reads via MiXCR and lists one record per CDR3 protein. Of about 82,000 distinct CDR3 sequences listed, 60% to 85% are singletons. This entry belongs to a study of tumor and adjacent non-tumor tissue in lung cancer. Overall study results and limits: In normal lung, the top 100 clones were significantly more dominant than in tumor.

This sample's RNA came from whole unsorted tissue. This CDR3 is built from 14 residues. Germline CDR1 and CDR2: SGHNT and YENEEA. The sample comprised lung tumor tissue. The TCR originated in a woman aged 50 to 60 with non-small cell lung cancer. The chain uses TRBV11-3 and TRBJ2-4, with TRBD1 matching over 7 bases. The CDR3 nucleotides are TGTGCCAGCAACTCAAGAGGGGAAGGGGGCATTCAGTATTTC. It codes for CASNSRGEGGIQYF.